This entry lists 6 T cell receptor beta chains sequenced from one sample in a study of preoperative IRX-2 immunotherapy in early breast cancer. The assay was immunoSEQ multiplex PCR, and TCRdb's table has in-frame clones only and misses some. The sample contains 3,000 to 4,000 clones, approximately 78% of which appear only once. The treatment was: preoperative locoregional IRX-2 cytokine immunotherapy. The sample in question was tumor tissue, obtained after IRX-2 immunotherapy. The receptors shown here come from a human donor with breast cancer.

The chain recombines TRBV30 with TRBJ1-3; D unclear. The V end lost 3 bases, the J end lost 1 base, and 7 bases lay between the germline ends. Looked up from germline, CDR1 is GTSNPN and CDR2 is SVGIG (reference sequence). This CDR3 contains 13 residues. CDR3 protein: CAWRLKSGNTIYF. In nucleotides, the CDR3 is TGTGCCTGGAGACTGAAATCTGGAAACACCATATATTTT.

J is TRBJ2-5 and V is TRBV19; TRBD1 matches 9 bases. From germline, CDR1 is LNHDA and CDR2 SQIVND (reference sequence). This CDR3 comprises 17 residues. V was clipped by 0 bases and J by 0 bases; unmatched bases: 5. The CDR3 bases are TGTGCCAGTAGTATAGATTTCGGGACAGGGAACCAAGAGACCCAGTACTTC. It yields the protein CASSIDFGTGNQETQYF.

The chain has TRBV23-1 and TRBJ1-1; possible D gene TRBD1, 5 bases. TRBV23-1 is marked as an open reading frame, function uncertain. The CDR3 contains 17 residues. Trimming cost V 6 bases and J 4 bases, with 24 bases left between them. CDR3 in DNA: TGCGCCAGCAGCCAAGATGGGGGAAGGGGAAAACGCACTGAAGCTTTCTTT. This sequence encodes CASSQDGGRGKRTEAFF.

The rearrangement uses TRBV4-1 and TRBJ1-2, with unresolved D. This CDR3 is built from 15 residues. V shed 0 bases and J shed 4 bases, with 12 bases lying between them. CDR1 is MGHRA and CDR2 is YSYEKL in the germline V gene. The CDR3 DNA reads as TGCGCCAGCAGCCAAGAAAGTGGCAGACCCTATGGCTACACCTTC. Its translation is CASSQESGRPYGYTF.

The chain couples TRBV6-7 to TRBJ2-1, with TRBD1 matching 7 bases. TRBV6-7 is labeled an ORF, and its function is uncertain. With V trimmed by 5 bases and J by 8 bases, 6 bases remained unmatched. The CDR3 extends over 13 amino acids. The DNA for the CDR3 is TGTGCCAGCAGTGAACAGACAGGGCATGAGCAGTTCTTC. Its protein is CASSEQTGHEQFF.

This chain links TRBV2 with TRBJ2-1; D might be TRBD1 (5 bases). The CDR3 runs to 13 residues. V was shortened by 4 bases and J by 5 bases, with 9 bases between the two germline ends. Germline V lookup: CDR1 SNHLY, CDR2 FYNNEI. The CDR3 DNA reads TGTGCCAGCAGTGTCCAGGGTAACAATGAGCAGTTCTTC. Its translation is CASSVQGNNEQFF.